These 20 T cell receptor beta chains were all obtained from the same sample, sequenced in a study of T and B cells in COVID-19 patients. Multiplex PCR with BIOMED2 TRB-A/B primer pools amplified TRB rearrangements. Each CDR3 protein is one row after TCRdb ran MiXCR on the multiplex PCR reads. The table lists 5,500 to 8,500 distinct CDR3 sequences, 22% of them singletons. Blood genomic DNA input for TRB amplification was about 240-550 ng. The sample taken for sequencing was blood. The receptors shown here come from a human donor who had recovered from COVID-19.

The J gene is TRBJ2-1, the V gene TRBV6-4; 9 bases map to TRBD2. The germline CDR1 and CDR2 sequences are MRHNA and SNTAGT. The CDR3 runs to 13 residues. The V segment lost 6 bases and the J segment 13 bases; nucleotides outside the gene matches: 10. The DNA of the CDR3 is TGTGCCAGCAGGTCTAGCGGGGCTGTTGATCAGTTCTTC. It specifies CASRSSGAVDQFF.

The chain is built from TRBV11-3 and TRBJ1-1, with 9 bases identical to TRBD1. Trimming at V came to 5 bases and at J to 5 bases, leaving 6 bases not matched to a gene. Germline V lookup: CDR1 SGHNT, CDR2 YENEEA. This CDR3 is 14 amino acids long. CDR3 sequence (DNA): TGTGCCAGCAGCCCGGACAGGGGTGTTACTGAAGCTTTCTTT. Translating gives CASSPDRGVTEAFF.

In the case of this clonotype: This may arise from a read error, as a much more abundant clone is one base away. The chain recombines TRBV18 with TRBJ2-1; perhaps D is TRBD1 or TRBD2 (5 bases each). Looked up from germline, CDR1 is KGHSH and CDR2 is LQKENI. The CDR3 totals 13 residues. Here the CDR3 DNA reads TGTGCCAGCTCCCCCCGGGGCCGCGTTGAGAAGTTCTTC. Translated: CASSPRGRVEKFF.

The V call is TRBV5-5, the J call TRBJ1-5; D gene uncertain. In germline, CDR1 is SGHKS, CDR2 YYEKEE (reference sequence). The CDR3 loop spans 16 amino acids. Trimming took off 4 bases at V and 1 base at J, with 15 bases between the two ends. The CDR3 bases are TGTGCCAGCAGCAATGGAGCCACGGCGAGCAATCAGCCCCAGCATTTT. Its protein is CASSNGATASNQPQHF.

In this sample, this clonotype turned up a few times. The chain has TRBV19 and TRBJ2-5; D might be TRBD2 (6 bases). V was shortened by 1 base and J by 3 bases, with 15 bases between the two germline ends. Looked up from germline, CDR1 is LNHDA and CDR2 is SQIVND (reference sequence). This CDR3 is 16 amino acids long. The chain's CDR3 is CASSIAGGGVEETQYF. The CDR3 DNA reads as TGTGCCAGTAGTATAGCCGGTGGCGGGGTGGAAGAGACCCAGTACTTC.

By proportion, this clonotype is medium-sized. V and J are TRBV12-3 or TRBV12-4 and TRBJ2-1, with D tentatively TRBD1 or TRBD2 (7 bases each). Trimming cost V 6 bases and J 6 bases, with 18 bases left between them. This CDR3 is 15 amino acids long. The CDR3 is CASSPSRGGRNEQFF. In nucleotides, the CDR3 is TGTGCCAGCAGCCCCAGCAGGGGGGGTCGCAATGAGCAGTTCTTC.

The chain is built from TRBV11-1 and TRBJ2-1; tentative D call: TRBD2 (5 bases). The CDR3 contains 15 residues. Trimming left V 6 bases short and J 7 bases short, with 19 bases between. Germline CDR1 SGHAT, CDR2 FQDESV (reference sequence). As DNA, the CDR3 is TGTGCCAGCAGTCATAAAGGCGGGCCCCGAAATGAGCAGTTCTTC. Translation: CASSHKGGPRNEQFF.

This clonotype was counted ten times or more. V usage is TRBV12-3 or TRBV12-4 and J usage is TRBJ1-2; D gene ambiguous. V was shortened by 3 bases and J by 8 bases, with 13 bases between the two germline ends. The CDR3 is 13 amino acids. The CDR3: CASSFGPSGGYTF. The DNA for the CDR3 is TGTGCCAGCAGTTTTGGACCATCTGGAGGCTACACCTTC.

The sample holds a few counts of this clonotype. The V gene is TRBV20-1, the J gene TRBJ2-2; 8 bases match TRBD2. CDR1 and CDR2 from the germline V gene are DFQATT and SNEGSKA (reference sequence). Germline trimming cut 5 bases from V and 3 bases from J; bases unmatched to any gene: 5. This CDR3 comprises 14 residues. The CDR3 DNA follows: TGCAGTGCTGCCGGGACTAGAGACACCGGGGAGCTGTTTTTT. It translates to CSAAGTRDTGELFF.

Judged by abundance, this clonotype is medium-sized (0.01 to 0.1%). The CDR3 loop reads CASSWSLGLTDTQYF. As DNA, the CDR3 is TGTGCCAGTAGTTGGAGCCTTGGGCTCACAGATACGCAGTATTTT. V gene TRBV19 combines with J gene TRBJ2-3; unclear D gene. Trimming took 5 bases from V and 2 from J, leaving 14 bases between them. Germline V gene lookup returns CDR1 LNHDA and CDR2 SQIVND (reference sequence). CDR3 length equals 15 residues. The complete variable domain, with remaining parts taken from reference TRBV19 and TRBJ2-3, reads DGGITQSPKYLFRKEGQNVTLSCEQNLNHDAMYWYRQDPGQGLRLIYYSQIVNDFQKGDIAEGYSVSREKKESFPLTVTSAQKNPTAFYLCASSWSLGLTDTQYFGPGTRLTVL.

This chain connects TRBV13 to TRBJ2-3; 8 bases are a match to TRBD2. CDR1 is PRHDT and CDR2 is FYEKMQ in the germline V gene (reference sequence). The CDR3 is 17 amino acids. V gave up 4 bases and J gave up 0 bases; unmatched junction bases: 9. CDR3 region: CASSSLKRGRSTDTQYF. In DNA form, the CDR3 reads TGTGCCAGCAGCTCCCTCAAGCGGGGGCGGAGCACAGATACGCAGTATTTT.

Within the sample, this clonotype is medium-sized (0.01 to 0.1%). The CDR3 region is CASSAYSILAGGADTQYF. The CDR3 region has the DNA TGTGCCAGCAGCGCCTACTCAATCCTAGCGGGGGGGGCAGATACGCAGTATTTT. V is TRBV7-6 and J is TRBJ2-3; 12 nucleotides agree with TRBD2. The V gene's germline CDR1 is SGHVS and CDR2 FNYEAQ. Trimming cost V 5 bases and J 4 bases; bases outside gene matches: 13. The CDR3 is 18 residues long.

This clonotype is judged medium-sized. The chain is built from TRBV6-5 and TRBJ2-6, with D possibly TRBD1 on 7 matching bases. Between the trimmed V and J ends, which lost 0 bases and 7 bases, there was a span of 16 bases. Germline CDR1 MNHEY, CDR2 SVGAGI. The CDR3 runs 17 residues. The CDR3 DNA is TGTGCCAGCAGTTACTCGGGCAGGGGGGATCGAGCCAACGTCCTGACTTTC. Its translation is CASSYSGRGDRANVLTF.

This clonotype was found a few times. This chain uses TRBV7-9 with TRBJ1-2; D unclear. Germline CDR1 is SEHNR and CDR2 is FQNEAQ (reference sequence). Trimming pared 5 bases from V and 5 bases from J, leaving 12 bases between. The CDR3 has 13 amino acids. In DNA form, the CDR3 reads TGTGCCAGCAGCCCCGGGCGCGAATATGGCTACACCTTC. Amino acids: CASSPGREYGYTF.

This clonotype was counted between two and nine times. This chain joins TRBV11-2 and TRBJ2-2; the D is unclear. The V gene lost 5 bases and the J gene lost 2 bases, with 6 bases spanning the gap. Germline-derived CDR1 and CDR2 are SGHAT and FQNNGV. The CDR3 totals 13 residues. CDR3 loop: CASSQSNTGELFF. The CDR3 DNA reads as TGTGCCAGCAGCCAGAGTAACACCGGGGAGCTGTTTTTT.

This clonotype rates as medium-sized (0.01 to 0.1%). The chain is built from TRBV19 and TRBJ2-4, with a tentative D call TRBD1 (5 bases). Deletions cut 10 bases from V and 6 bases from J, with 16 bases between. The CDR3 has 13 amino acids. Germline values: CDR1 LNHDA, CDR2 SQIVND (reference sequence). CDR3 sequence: CATDTGPGNIQYF. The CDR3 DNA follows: TGTGCCACCGACACAGGCCCCGGAAACATTCAGTACTTC.

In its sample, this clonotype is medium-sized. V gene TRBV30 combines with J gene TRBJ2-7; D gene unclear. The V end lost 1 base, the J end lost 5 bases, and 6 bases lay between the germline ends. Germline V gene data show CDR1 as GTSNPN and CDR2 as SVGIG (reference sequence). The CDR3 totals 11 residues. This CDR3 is CAWSGNHEQYF. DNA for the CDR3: TGTGCCTGGAGTGGAAACCACGAGCAGTACTTC.

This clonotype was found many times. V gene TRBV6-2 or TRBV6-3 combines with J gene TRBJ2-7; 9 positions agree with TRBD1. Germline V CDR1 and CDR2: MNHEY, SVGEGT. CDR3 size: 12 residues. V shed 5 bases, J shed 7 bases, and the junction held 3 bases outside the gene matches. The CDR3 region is CASSGQGREQYF. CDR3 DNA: TGTGCCAGCAGTGGACAGGGGCGGGAGCAGTACTTC.

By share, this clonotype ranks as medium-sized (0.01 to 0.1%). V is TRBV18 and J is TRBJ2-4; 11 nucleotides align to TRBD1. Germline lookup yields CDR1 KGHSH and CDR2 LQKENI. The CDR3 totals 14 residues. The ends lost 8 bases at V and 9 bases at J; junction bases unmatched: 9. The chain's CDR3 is CASAFGDRGTIQYF. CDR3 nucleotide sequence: TGTGCCAGCGCGTTCGGGGACAGGGGGACCATTCAGTACTTC.

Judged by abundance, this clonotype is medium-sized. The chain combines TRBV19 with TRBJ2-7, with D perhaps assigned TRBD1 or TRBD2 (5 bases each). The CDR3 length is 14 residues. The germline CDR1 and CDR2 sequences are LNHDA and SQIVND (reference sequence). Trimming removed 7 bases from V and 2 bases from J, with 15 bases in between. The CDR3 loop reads CASKPGDGPYEQYF. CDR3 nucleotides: TGTGCCAGTAAACCCGGGGACGGACCCTACGAGCAGTACTTC.